What follows are 3 T cell receptor beta chains derived from one specimen sequenced in a study of PD-L1 blockade in urothelial cancer. Time point in this sample: peripheral blood 6 weeks after treatment start. Here immunoSEQ multiplex PCR was the method, and the copy in TCRdb shows in-frame clones only, minus some. In the table there are roughly 100,000 clones, approximately 87% of which are singletons. The material was PBMCs, obtained around atezolizumab (anti-PD-L1) treatment. These receptors originate from a man between 65 and 85 years old with urothelial cancer.

The chain links TRBV5-8 to TRBJ2-3, with TRBD1 matching 8 bases. CDR3 size: 13 residues. Germline trimming cut 7 bases from V and 5 bases from J; bases unmatched to any gene: 6. Germline V gene lookup returns CDR1 SGHTS and CDR2 YDEGEE. CDR3 DNA: TGTGCCAGCGCGGACAGGGAGCGAGATACGCAGTATTTT. Protein product: CASADRERDTQYF.

CDR3 sequence: CASSLIVSGLTGELFF. For the CDR3, the DNA is TGCGCCAGCAGCTTGATCGTCAGCGGCCTAACCGGGGAGCTGTTTTTT. This chain links TRBV5-1 with TRBJ2-2; a weak D match, TRBD2 (5 bases). CDR1 is SGHRS and CDR2 is YFSETQ in the germline V gene. The CDR3 consists of 16 residues. Trimming stripped 1 base from V and 5 bases from J, with 15 bases between. Together with reference TRBV5-1 and TRBJ2-2, the CDR3 gives the full variable domain: KAGVTQTPRYLIKTRGQQVTLSCSPISGHRSVSWYQQTPGQGLQFLFEYFSETQRNKGNFPGRFSGRQFSNSRSEMNVSTLELGDSALYLCASSLIVSGLTGELFFGEGSRLTVL.

The chain recombines TRBV7-9 with TRBJ2-3, with 10 bases lining up with TRBD2. The CDR3 consists of 17 residues. The germline V gene encodes CDR1 SEHNR and CDR2 FQNEAQ (reference sequence). Losses at the gene ends were 1 base for V and 3 bases for J; bases not matched to a gene: 7. The CDR3 sequence is CASSLDLAGAMTDTQYF. The CDR3 region has the DNA TGTGCCAGCAGCTTAGATCTAGCGGGAGCGATGACAGATACGCAGTATTTT.